This T cell receptor beta chain comes out of a study of cytomegalovirus exposure and HLA in healthy donors. Study in general: Around 81% of 350 to 400 genotyped donors fell in the Caucasian-associated ancestry cluster.

Regarding the study as a whole: Cytomegalovirus-associated status was assigned to 164 TCR beta chains. It was shown in a later analysis that HLA-associated TCR beta chains were more clonally expanded than other, equally common chains.

On this clone: The antigen remains unidentified.

The CDR3 totals 17 residues. Germline values: CDR1 SGHVS, CDR2 FNYEAQ. V lost 5 bases and J lost 0, with 17 bases in between. A multiplex PCR was run with 60 Vbeta primers and 13 Jbeta primers. Produced via immunoSEQ multiplex PCR; TCRdb's table is partial and in-frame only. The sample carries roughly 120,000 clones, over 60% recorded once. This sequence was found in a man aged 25 to 40 in good health and CMV-seropositive. The genes are TRBV7-6 and TRBJ1-3; D is ambiguous. The material sequenced was PBMCs. CDR3 sequence: CASSKMKRSPSGNTIYF. The CDR3 coding sequence is TGTGCCAGCAGCAAGATGAAGAGGTCTCCCTCTGGAAACACCATATATTTT. Combining the CDR3 with reference TRBV7-6 and TRBJ1-3 gives the whole variable domain GAGVSQSPRYKVTKRGQDVALRCDPISGHVSLYWYRQALGQGPEFLTYFNYEAQQDKSGLPNDRFSAERPEGSISTLTIQRTEQRDSAMYRCASSKMKRSPSGNTIYFGEGSWLTVV.